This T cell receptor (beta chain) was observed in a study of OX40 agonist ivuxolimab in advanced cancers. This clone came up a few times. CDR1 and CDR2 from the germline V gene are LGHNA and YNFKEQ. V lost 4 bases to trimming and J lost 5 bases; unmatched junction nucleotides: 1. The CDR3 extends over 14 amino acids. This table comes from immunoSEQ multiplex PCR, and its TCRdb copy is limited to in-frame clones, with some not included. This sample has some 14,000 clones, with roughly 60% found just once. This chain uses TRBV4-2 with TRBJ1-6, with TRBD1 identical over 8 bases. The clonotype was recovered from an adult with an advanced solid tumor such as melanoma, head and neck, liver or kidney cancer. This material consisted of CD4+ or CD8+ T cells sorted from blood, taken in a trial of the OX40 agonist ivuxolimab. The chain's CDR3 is CASSPTGDNSPLHF. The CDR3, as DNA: TGTGCCAGCAGCCCGACAGGGGATAATTCACCCCTCCACTTT.